This TCR beta chain was recovered during a study of T cells in Graves' hyperthyroidism and ophthalmopathy. The CDR3 is 13 residues long. The ends were cut back, 4 bases at V and 8 bases at J, with 11 bases in the middle. The source material, RNA transcripts, was used to amplify TCR beta CDR3 regions. The TCR CDR3 first-round RT-PCR relied on the HTBI primer set. TCRdb re-called the multiplex PCR reads with MiXCR, one entry per CDR3 protein. The sample has 450,000 to 650,000 distinct CDR3 sequences; around 20% are singletons. This clonotype was recorded many times. The sample taken for sequencing was blood. The receptor was derived from a man younger than 35 with Graves' hyperthyroidism. J is TRBJ2-2 and V is TRBV12-3 or TRBV12-4; possible D gene TRBD2, 5 bases. As DNA, the CDR3 is TGTGCCAGCAGTTCTTTGAGGGAAGGGGAGCTGTTTTTT. It translates to CASSSLREGELFF.